This is a list of T cell receptor beta chains from one sample in a study of early T cells in non-severe SARS-CoV-2 infection. TCRdb reprocessed the 5' RACE reads with MiXCR, giving one entry per CDR3 protein. The repertoire consists of about 69,000 distinct CDR3 sequences, with 9.5% to 12% occurring once and the leading ten covering 4.5% to 7%. Here the sequenced sample was whole blood, taken at baseline. The source of these receptors is an adult who was a healthcare worker with PCR-confirmed SARS-CoV-2 infection or an uninfected control (not recorded which). The CDR3 runs from the conserved cysteine through the conserved F or W.

j_call v_call cdr3_aa
TRBJ2-7 TRBV29-1 CSVELGHEQYF
TRBJ2-1 TRBV29-1 CSIQVTYNEQFF
TRBJ1-3 TRBV6-5 CASSPTLPDRGSGNTIYF
TRBJ2-3 TRBV4-2 CASNVHSGRDHDTQYF
TRBJ2-6 TRBV20-1 CSAPQDSGANVLTF
TRBJ2-4 TRBV19 CASRGHIQYF
TRBJ1-4 TRBV12-3/TRBV12-4 CASSSDRVRGKLFF
TRBJ2-2 TRBV5-8 CASSLGREAGELFF
TRBJ2-5 TRBV12-5 CASGFSRHSQETQYF
TRBJ2-3 TRBV7-3 CASSLTRGKTSGRDTDTQYF
TRBJ2-3 TRBV5-1 CASSRTDTQYF
TRBJ2-7 TRBV29-1 CSGIRQGTYEQYF
TRBJ2-2 TRBV7-2 CASSSQRGDSGELFF
TRBJ2-3 TRBV7-2 CASSLYRSTDTQYF
TRBJ2-7 TRBV27 CASSPRTGAEGEQYF
TRBJ2-5 TRBV7-2 CASSLGRQETQYF
TRBJ2-5 TRBV6-6 CATKPGVQETQYF
TRBJ2-5 TRBV3-1 CASSHRGQETQYF
TRBJ2-1 TRBV11-2 CATTTSGDSYNEQFF
TRBJ2-7 TRBV7-2 CASSARLGSSYEQYF
TRBJ2-7 TRBV7-2 CASSQWGGPSTYYEQYF
TRBJ2-2 TRBV10-1 CASSESPGANTGELFF
TRBJ2-3 TRBV15 CATSRVRGRITDTQYF
TRBJ1-2 TRBV2 CASTPSREPHVYTF
TRBJ2-3 TRBV4-3 CASSQEATSVNVADTQYF
TRBJ1-1 TRBV5-1 CASSAGPGTGEAFF
TRBJ2-7 TRBV28 CASSRQGESYEQYF
TRBJ2-5 TRBV6-2/TRBV6-3 CASSYSLGKTQYF
TRBJ1-5 TRBV12-3/TRBV12-4 CASSPQGTYSNQPQHF
TRBJ2-1 TRBV7-2 CASSSPGQARQFF
TRBJ2-3 TRBV7-2 CASSFGAVVADTQYF
TRBJ2-7 TRBV12-3/TRBV12-4 CASSLPSTSRKEQYF
TRBJ1-1 TRBV7-6 CASSLALGEGTEAFF
TRBJ1-2 TRBV7-9 CASSENWGYGSYGYTF
TRBJ2-1 TRBV7-2 CASNHPGQQNEQFF
TRBJ1-6 TRBV4-3 CASSQDVFGGRGYNSPLHF
TRBJ1-2 TRBV7-2 CASSFTGYGYTF
TRBJ1-3 TRBV6-6 CAAVSGIRNTIYF
TRBJ1-1 TRBV30 CAWRTGLRTEAFF
TRBJ2-5 TRBV7-9 CASSSGVGAQETQYF
TRBJ2-1 TRBV7-9 CASSLTGDNSGEQFF
TRBJ1-1 TRBV3-1 CASSQDRQGAGTEAFF
TRBJ2-1 TRBV9 CASSVGLAGVNEQFF